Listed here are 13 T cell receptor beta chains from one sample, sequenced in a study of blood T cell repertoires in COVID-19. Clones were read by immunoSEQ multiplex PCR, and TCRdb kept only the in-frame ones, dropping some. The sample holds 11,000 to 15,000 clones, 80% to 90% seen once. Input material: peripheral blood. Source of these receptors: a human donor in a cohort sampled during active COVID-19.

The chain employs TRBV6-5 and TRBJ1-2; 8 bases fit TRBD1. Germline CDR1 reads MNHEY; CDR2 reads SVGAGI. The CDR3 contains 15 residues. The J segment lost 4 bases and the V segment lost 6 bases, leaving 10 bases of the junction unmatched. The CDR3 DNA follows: TGTGCCAGCAGAGACGACAGGGGCATAGGCTATGGCTACACCTTC. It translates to CASRDDRGIGYGYTF.

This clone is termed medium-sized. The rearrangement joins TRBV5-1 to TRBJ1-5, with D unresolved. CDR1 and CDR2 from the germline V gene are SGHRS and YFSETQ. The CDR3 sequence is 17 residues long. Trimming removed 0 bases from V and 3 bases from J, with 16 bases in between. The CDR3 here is CASSLALGERANQPQHF. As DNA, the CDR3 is TGCGCCAGCAGCTTGGCGCTCGGGGAACGAGCCAATCAGCCCCAGCATTTT.

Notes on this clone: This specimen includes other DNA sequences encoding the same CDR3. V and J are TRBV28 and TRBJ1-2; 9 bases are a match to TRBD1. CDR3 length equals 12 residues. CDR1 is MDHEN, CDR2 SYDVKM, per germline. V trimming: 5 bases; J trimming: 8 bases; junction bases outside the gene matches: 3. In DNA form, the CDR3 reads TGTGCCAGCAGTCAGACAGGGGGGGGCTACACCTTC. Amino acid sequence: CASSQTGGGYTF.

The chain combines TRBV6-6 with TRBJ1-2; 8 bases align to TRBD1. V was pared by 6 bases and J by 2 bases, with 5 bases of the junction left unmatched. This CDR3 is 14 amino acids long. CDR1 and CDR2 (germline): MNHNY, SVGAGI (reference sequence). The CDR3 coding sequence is TGTGCCAGCAGAAGACAGGGGCGCAACTATGGCTACACCTTC. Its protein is CASRRQGRNYGYTF.

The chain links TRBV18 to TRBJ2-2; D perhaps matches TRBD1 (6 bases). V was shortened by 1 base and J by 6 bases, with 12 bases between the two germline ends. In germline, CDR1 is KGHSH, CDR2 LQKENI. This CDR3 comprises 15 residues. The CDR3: CASSPRTDPAGELFF. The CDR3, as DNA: TGTGCCAGCTCACCACGGACAGATCCCGCCGGGGAGCTGTTTTTT.

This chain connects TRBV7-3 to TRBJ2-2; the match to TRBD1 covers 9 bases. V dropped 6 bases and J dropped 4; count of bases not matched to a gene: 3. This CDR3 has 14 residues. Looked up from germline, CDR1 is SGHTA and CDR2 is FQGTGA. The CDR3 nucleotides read TGTGCCAGCAGAGGGACAGGGACCACCGGGGAGCTGTTTTTT. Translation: CASRGTGTTGELFF.

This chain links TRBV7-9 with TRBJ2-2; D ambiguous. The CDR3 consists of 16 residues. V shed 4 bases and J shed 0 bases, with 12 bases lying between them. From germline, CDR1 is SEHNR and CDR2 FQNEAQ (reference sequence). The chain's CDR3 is CASSSNWASNTGELFF. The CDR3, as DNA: TGTGCCAGCAGCTCTAATTGGGCCTCGAACACCGGGGAGCTGTTTTTT.

In nucleotides, the CDR3 is TGTGCCAGCAGCTCGGGACAGACCTTTGATGAGCAGTTCTTC. Translation: CASSSGQTFDEQFF. This chain links TRBV5-4 with TRBJ2-1, with 7 bases aligning to TRBD1. V lost 3 bases to trimming and J lost 8 bases; unmatched junction nucleotides: 8. The CDR3 loop spans 14 amino acids. Germline values: CDR1 SGHNT, CDR2 YYREEE (reference sequence).

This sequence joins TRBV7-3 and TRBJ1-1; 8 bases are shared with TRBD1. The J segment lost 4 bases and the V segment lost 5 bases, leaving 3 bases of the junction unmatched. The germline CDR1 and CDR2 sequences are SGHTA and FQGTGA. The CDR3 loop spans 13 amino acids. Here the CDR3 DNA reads TGTGCCAGCAGCGCCGGACAGGGCACTGAAGCTTTCTTT. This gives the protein CASSAGQGTEAFF.

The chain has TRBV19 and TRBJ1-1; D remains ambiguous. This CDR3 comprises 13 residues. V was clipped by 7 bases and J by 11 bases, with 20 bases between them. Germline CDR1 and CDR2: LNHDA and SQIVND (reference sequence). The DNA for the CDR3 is TGTGCCAGTATCCCCCCGGGCGGGGAAGGGGCTTTCTTT. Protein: CASIPPGGEGAFF.

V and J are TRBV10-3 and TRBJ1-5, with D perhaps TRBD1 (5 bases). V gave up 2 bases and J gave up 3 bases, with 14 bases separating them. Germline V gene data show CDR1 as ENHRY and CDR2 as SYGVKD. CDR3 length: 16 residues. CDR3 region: CAISERNGGDNQPQHF. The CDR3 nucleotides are TGTGCCATCAGTGAGCGGAACGGGGGGGACAATCAGCCCCAGCATTTT.

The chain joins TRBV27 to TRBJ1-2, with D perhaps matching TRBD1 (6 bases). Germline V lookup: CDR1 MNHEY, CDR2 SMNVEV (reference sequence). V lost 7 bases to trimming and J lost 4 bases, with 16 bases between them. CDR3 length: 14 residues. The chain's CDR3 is CASTTNRAGYGYTF. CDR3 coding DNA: TGTGCCAGCACCACAAACAGGGCGGGCTATGGCTACACCTTC.

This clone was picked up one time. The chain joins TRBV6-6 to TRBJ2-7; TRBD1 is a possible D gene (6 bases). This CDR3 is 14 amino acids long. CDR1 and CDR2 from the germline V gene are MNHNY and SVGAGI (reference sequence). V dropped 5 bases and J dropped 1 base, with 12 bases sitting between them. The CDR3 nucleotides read TGTGCCAGCAGTATGGACAGCAAATCCTACGAGCAGTACTTC. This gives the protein CASSMDSKSYEQYF.